This T cell receptor (beta chain) is from a study of blood T cell repertoires in COVID-19. Sequencing used immunoSEQ multiplex PCR; TCRdb keeps in-frame clones, though not all of them. Seen here are about 170,000 clones, around 77% observed once, and the top ten hold around 2.7%. The TCR was taken from a man aged 70-80 years with acute or convalescent COVID-19. Source material: peripheral blood.

CDR3 DNA: TGTGCCAGCAGCTTAGGGAGGAGGACAGACAGGAACACTGAAGCTTTCTTT. This sequence encodes CASSLGRRTDRNTEAFF. This chain uses TRBV11-2 with TRBJ1-1; D is perhaps TRBD1 (6 bases). In germline, CDR1 is SGHAT, CDR2 FQNNGV. Deletions cut 1 base from V and 1 base from J, with 16 bases between. The CDR3 runs 17 residues.